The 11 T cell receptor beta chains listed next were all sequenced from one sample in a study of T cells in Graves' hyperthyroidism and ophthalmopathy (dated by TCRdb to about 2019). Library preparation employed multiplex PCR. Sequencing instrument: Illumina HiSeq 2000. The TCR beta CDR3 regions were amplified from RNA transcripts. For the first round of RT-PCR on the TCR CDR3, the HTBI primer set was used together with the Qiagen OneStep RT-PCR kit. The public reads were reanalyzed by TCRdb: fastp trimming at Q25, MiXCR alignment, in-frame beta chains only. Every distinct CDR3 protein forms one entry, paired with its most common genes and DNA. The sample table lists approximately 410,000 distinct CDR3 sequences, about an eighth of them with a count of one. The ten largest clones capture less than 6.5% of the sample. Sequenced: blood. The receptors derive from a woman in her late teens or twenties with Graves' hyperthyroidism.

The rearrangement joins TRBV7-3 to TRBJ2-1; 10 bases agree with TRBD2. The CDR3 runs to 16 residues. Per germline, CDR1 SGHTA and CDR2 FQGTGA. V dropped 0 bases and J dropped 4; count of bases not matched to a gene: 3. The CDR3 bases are TGTGCCAGCAGCTTAACCGGGACTAGCGTATACAATGAGCAGTTCTTC. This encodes CASSLTGTSVYNEQFF.

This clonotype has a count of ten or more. CDR3 in DNA: TGTGCCAGCAAGCTAGGCTACGAGCAGTACTTC. It codes for CASKLGYEQYF. The chain combines TRBV2 with TRBJ2-7; D gene ambiguous. Between the trimmed V and J ends, which lost 7 bases and 3 bases, there was a span of 7 bases. The CDR3 length is 11 residues. Looked up from germline, CDR1 is SNHLY and CDR2 is FYNNEI.

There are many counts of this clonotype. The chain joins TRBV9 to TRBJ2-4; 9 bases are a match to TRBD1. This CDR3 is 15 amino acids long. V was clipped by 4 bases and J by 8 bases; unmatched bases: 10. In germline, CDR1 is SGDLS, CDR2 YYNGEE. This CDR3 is CASSPESGTGYIQYF. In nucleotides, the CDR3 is TGTGCCAGCAGCCCCGAGTCCGGGACAGGGTACATTCAGTACTTC. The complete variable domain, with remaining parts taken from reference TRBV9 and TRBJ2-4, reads DSGVTQTPKHLITATGQRVTLRCSPRSGDLSVYWYQQSLDQGLQFLIQYYNGEERAKGNILERFSAQQFPDLHSELNLSSLELGDSALYFCASSPESGTGYIQYFGAGTRLSVL.

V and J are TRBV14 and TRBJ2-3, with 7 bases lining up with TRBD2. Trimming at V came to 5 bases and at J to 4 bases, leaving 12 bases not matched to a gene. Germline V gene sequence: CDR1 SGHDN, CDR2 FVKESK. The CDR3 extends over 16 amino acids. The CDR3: CASSAILRERSDTQYF. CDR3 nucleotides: TGTGCCAGCAGCGCTATATTGCGGGAGAGATCAGATACGCAGTATTTT.

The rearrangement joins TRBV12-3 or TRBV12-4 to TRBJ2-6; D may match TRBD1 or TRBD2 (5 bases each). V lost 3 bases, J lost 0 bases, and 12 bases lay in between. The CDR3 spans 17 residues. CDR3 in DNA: TGTGCCAGCAGTTTTCTGGGGGTTGCCTCTGGGGCCAACGTCCTGACTTTC. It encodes CASSFLGVASGANVLTF.

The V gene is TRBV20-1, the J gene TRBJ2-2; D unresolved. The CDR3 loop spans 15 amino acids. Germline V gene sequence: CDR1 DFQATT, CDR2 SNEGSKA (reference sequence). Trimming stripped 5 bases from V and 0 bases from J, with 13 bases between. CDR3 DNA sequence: TGCAGTGCTTACCCGGGCCCTTCGAACACCGGGGAGCTGTTTTTT. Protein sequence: CSAYPGPSNTGELFF.

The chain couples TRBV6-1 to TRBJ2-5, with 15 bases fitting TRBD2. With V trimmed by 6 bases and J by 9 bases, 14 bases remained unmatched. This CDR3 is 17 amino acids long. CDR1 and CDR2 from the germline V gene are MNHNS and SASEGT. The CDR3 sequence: CASSPGLAGGGTWSQYF. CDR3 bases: TGTGCCAGCAGCCCTGGACTAGCGGGAGGGGGGACATGGTCCCAGTACTTC.

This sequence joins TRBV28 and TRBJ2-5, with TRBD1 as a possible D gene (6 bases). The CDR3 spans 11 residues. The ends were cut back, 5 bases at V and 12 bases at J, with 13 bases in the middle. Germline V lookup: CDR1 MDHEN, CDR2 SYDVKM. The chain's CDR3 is CASSPGTREYF. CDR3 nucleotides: TGTGCCAGCAGTCCGGGGACAAGGGAGTACTTC.

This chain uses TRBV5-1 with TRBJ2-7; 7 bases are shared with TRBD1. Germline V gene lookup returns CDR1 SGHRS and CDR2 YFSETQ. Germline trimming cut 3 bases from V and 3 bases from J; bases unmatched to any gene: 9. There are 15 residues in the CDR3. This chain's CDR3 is CASSSSRDSLYEQYF. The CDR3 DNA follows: TGCGCCAGCAGCTCAAGCCGGGACAGCCTCTACGAGCAGTACTTC.

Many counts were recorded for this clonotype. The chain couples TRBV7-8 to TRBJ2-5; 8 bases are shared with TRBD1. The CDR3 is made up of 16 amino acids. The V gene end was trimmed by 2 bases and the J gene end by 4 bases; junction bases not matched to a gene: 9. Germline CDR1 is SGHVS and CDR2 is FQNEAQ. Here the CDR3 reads CASSLMTRGRLETQYF. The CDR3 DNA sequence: TGTGCCAGCAGCTTAATGACCAGGGGGCGCTTAGAGACCCAGTACTTC.

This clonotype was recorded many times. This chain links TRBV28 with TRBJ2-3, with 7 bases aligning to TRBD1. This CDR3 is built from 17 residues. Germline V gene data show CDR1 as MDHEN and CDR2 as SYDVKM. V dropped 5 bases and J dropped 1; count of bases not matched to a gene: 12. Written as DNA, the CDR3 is TGTGCCAGCAGTCCGCGGACAGGCCGAACGGGCACAGATACGCAGTATTTT. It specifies CASSPRTGRTGTDTQYF.